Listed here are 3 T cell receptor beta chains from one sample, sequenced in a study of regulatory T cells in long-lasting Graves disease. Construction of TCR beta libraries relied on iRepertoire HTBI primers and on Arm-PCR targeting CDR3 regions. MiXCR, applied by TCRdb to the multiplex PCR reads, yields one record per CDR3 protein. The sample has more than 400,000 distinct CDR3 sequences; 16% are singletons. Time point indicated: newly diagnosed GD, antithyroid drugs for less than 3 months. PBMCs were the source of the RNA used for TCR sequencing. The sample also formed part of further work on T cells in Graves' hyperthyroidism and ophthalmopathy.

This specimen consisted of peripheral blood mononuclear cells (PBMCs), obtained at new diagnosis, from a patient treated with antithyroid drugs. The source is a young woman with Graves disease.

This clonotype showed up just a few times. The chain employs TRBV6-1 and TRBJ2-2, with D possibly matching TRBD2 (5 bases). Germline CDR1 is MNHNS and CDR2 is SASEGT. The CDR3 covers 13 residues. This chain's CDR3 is CASGREDTGELFF. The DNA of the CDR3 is TGTGCTTCTGGACGGGAAGACACCGGGGAGCTGTTTTTT.

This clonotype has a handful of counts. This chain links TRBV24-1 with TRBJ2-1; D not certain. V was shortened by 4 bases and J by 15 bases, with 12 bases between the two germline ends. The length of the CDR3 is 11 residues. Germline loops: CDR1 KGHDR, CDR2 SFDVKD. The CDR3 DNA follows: TGTGCCACCAGTGAAGGCTACGCCCGGTTCTTC. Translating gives CATSEGYARFF.

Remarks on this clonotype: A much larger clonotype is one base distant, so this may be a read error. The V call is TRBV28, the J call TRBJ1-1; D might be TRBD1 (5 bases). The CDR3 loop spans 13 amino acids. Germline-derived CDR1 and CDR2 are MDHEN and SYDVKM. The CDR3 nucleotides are TGTGCCGGCAGAATCGACAGAGACACTGAAGCTTTCTTT. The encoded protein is CAGRIDRDTEAFF. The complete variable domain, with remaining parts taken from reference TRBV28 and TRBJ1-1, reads DVKVTQSSRYLVKRTGEKVFLECVQDMDHENMFWYRQDPGLGLRLIYFSYDVKMKEKGDIPEGYSVSREKKERFSLILESASTNQTSMYLCAGRIDRDTEAFFGQGTRLTVV.